This T cell receptor beta chain is from a study of T cell responses to AZD1222 COVID-19 vaccine. Whether given at about 4 or about 12 weeks, second doses were pooled. V was pared by 4 bases and J by 0 bases, with 11 bases between. The CDR3 runs to 15 residues. CDR1 and CDR2 (germline): SGHRS, YFSETQ. Measured with immunoSEQ multiplex PCR; TCRdb has only the in-frame clones, and not every one. Among about 150,000 clones listed, 90% were seen once. This chain uses TRBV5-1 with TRBJ2-1; no firm D call. The sample in question was peripheral blood, obtained 28 days after the second AZD1222 dose. This receptor was taken from an adult who received the AZD1222 COVID-19 vaccine. CDR3 amino acids: CASSIDGSSYNEQFF. The CDR3 DNA reads as TGCGCCAGCAGCATTGACGGAAGCTCCTACAATGAGCAGTTCTTC.